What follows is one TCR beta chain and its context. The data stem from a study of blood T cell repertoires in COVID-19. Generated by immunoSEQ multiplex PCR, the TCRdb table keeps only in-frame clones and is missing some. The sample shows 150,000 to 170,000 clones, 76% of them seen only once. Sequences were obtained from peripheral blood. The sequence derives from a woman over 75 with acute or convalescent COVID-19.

CDR3 sequence: CASSVSGVEGSGDSPLHF. CDR3 sequence (DNA): TGTGCCAGCAGCGTATCGGGGGTAGAGGGGTCGGGTGATTCACCCCTCCACTTT. This chain links TRBV9 with TRBJ1-6, with a tentative D call TRBD1 (5 bases). There are 18 residues in the CDR3. Trimming stripped 1 base from V and 8 bases from J, with 22 bases between. In germline, CDR1 is SGDLS, CDR2 YYNGEE.